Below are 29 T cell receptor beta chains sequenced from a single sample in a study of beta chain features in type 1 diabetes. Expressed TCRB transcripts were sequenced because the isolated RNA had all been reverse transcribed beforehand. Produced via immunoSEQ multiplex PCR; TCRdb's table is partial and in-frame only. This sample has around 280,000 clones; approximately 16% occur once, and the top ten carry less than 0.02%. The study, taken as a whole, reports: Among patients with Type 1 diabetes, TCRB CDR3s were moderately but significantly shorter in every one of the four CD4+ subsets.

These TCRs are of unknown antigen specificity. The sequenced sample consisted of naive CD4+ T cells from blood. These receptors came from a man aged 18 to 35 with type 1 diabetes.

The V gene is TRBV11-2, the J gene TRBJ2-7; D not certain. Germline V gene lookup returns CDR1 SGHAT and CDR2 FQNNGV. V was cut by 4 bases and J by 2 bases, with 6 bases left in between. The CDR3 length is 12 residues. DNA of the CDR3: TGTGCCAGCAGCTACCAGACCTACGAGCAGTACTTC. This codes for CASSYQTYEQYF.

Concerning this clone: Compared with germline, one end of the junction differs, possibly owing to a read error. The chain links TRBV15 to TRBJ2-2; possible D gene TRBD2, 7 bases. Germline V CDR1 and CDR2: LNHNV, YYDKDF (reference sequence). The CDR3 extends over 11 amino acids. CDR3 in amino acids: CATSGGGPVYF. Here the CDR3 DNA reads TGTGCCACCAGCGGCGGGGGCCCCGTTTATTTT.

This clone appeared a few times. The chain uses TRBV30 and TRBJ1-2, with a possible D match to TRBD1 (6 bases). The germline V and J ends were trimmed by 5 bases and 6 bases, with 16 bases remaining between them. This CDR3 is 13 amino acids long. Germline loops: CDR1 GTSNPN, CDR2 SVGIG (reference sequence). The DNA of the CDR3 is TGTGCCTGGGGGGGCGCAGGCCGTGATGGCTACACCTTC. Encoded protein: CAWGGAGRDGYTF. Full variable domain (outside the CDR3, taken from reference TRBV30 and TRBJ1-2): SQTIHQWPATLVQPVGSPLSLECTVEGTSNPNLYWYRQAAGRGLQLLFYSVGIGQISSEVPQNLSASRPQDRQFILSSKKLLLSDSGFYLCAWGGAGRDGYTFGSGTRLTVV.

CDR3 bases: TGTGCCAGCAGCGTAGGCCTAGCGGCGTCCTACGAGCAGTACTTC. As protein: CASSVGLAASYEQYF. The gene calls are TRBV9 and TRBJ2-7; 7 bases map to TRBD2. V lost 0 bases to trimming and J lost 1 base; unmatched junction nucleotides: 4. CDR1 and CDR2 from the germline V gene are SGDLS and YYNGEE. This CDR3 region has 15 residues.

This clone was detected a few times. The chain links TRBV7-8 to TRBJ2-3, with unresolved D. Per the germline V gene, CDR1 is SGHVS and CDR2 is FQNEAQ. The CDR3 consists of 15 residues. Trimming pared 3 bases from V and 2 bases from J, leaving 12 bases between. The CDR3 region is CASSFSARPTDTQYF. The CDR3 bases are TGTGCCAGCAGCTTTTCTGCCAGGCCCACAGATACGCAGTATTTT.

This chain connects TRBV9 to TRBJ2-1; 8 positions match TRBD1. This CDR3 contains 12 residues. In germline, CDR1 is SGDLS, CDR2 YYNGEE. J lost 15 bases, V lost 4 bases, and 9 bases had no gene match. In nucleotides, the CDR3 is TGTGCCAGCAGCTTCTCGGACAGGGCGCTGTTCTTC. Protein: CASSFSDRALFF.

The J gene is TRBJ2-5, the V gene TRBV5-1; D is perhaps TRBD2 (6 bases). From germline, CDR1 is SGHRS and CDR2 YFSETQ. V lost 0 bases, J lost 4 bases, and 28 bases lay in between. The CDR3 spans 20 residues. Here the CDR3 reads CASSLGLESFVVRGRETQYF. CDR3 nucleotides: TGCGCCAGCAGCTTGGGTCTAGAAAGCTTCGTTGTGCGGGGTCGAGAGACCCAGTACTTC.

The CDR3 sequence is CASSPRPGTMSPLHF. CDR3 bases: TGTGCCAGCAGTCCGCGTCCCGGGACAATGTCACCCCTCCACTTT. The chain links TRBV27 to TRBJ1-6; a possible D gene is TRBD1 (6 bases). Trimming removed 5 bases at V and 10 bases at J, with 18 bases between. The CDR3 runs to 15 residues. Germline lookup yields CDR1 MNHEY and CDR2 SMNVEV (reference sequence).

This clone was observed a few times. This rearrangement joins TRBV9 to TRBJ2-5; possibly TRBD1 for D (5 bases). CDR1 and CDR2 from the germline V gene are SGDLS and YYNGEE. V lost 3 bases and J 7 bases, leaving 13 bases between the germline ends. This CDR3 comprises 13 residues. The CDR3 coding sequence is TGTGCCAGCAGCGGACAGAGTCCGGGGACCCAGTACTTC. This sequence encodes CASSGQSPGTQYF.

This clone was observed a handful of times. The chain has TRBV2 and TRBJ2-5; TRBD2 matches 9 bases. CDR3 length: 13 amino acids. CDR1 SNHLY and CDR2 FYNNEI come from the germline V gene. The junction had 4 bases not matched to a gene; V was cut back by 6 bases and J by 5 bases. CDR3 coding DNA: TGTGCCAGCAGGGAAACTAGCGGGGAGACCCAGTACTTC. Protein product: CASRETSGETQYF.

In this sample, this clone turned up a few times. The CDR3: CATSSRQGRETQYF. The CDR3 coding sequence is TGTGCCACCAGCAGCCGACAGGGGCGGGAGACCCAGTACTTC. The chain couples TRBV15 to TRBJ2-5; TRBD1 matches at 8 bases. The CDR3 length is 14 residues. Trimming cost V 3 bases and J 5 bases; bases outside gene matches: 5. Germline V lookup: CDR1 LNHNV, CDR2 YYDKDF (reference sequence).

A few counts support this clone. The CDR3 is CASSLVTGTFNEQFF. CDR3 bases: TGTGCCAGCAGCTTAGTTACCGGGACTTTTAATGAGCAGTTCTTC. The rearrangement links TRBV11-2 to TRBJ2-1; possibly TRBD2 for D (6 bases). CDR1 SGHAT and CDR2 FQNNGV come from the germline V gene. Trimming cost V 1 base and J 7 bases, with 14 bases left between them. The CDR3 length is 15 residues.

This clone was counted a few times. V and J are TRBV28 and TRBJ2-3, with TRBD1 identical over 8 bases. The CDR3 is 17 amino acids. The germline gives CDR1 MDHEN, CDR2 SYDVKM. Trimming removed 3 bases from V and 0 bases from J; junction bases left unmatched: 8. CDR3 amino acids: CASSFFGWDRSTDTQYF. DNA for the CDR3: TGTGCCAGCAGTTTCTTTGGTTGGGACAGGAGCACAGATACGCAGTATTTT. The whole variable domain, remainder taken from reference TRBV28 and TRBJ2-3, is DVKVTQSSRYLVKRTGEKVFLECVQDMDHENMFWYRQDPGLGLRLIYFSYDVKMKEKGDIPEGYSVSREKKERFSLILESASTNQTSMYLCASSFFGWDRSTDTQYFGPGTRLTVL.

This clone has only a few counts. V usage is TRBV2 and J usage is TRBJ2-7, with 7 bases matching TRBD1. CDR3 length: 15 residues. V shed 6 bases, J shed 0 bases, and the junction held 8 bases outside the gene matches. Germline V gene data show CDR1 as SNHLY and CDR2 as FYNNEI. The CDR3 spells CASSKTGWSSYEQYF. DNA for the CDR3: TGTGCCAGCAGCAAGACAGGGTGGAGCTCCTACGAGCAGTACTTC.

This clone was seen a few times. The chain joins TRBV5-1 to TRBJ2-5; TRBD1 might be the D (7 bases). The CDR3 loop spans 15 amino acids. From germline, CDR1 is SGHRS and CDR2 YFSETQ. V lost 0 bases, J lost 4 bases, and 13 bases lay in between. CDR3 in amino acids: CASSLGQGGTETQYF. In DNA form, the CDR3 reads TGCGCCAGCAGCTTGGGACAGGGAGGTACAGAGACCCAGTACTTC. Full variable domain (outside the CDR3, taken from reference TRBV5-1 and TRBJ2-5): KAGVTQTPRYLIKTRGQQVTLSCSPISGHRSVSWYQQTPGQGLQFLFEYFSETQRNKGNFPGRFSGRQFSNSRSEMNVSTLELGDSALYLCASSLGQGGTETQYFGPGTRLLVL.

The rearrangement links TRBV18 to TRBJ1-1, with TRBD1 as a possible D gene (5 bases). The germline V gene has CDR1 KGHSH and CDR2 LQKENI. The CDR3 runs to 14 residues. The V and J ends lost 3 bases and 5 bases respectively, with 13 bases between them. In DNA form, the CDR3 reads TGTGCCAGCTCACCGGTCAGGGTTTTGACTGAAGCTTTCTTT. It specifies CASSPVRVLTEAFF.

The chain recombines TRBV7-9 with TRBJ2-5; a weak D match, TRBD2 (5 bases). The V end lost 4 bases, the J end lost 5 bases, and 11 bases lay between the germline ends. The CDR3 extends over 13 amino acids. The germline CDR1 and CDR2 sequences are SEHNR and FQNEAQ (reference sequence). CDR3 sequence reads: CASSWTDRETQYF. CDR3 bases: TGTGCCAGCAGCTGGACTGACCGGGAGACCCAGTACTTC.

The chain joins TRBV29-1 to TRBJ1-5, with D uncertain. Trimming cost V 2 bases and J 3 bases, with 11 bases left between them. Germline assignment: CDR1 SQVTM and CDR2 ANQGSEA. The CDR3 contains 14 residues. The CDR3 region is CSVEYSRLNQPQHF. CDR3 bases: TGCAGCGTTGAATATTCGAGGCTCAATCAGCCCCAGCATTTT. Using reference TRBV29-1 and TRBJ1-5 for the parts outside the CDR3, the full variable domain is SAVISQKPSRDICQRGTSLTIQCQVDSQVTMMFWYRQQPGQSLTLIATANQGSEATYESGFVIDKFPISRPNLTFSTLTVSNMSPEDSSIYLCSVEYSRLNQPQHFGDGTRLSIL.

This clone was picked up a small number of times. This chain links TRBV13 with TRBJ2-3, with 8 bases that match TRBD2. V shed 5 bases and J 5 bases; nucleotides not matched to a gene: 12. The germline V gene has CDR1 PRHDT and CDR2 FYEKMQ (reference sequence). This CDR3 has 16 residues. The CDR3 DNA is TGTGCCAGCAGCCAACGACAACTAGCGGATAGAGATACGCAGTATTTT. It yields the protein CASSQRQLADRDTQYF. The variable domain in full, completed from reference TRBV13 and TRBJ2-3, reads AAGVIQSPRHLIKEKRETATLKCYPIPRHDTVYWYQQGPGQDPQFLISFYEKMQSDKGSIPDRFSAQQFSDYHSELNMSSLELGDSALYFCASSQRQLADRDTQYFGPGTRLTVL.

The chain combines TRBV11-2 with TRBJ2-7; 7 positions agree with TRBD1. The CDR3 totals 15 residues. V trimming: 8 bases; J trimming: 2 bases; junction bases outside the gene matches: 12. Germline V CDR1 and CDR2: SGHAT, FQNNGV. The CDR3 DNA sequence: TGTGCCAGCGGCACTAACAGGGGTCGGACCTACGAGCAGTACTTC. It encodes CASGTNRGRTYEQYF.

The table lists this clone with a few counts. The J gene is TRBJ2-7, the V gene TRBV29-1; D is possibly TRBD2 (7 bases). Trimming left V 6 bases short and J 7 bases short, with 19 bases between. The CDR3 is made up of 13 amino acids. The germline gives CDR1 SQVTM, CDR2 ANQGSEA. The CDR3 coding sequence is TGCAGCGTGATCAGGGGCAGGGAGGGGGAGCAGTACTTC. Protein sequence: CSVIRGREGEQYF.

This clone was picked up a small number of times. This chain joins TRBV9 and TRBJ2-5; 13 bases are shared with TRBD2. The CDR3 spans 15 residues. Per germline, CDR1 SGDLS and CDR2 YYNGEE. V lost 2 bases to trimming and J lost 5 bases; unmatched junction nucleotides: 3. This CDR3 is CASSVGLAGSETQYF. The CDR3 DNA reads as TGTGCCAGCAGCGTGGGACTAGCGGGGAGTGAGACCCAGTACTTC. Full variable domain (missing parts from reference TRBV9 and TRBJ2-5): DSGVTQTPKHLITATGQRVTLRCSPRSGDLSVYWYQQSLDQGLQFLIQYYNGEERAKGNILERFSAQQFPDLHSELNLSSLELGDSALYFCASSVGLAGSETQYFGPGTRLLVL.

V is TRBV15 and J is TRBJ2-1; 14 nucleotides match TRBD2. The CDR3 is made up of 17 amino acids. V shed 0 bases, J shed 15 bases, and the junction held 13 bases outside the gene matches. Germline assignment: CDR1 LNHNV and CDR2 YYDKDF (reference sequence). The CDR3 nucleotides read TGTGCCACCAGCAGAGATCTCGGGACTAGCGGGGGCCCCGCGGGGTTCTTC. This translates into CATSRDLGTSGGPAGFF.

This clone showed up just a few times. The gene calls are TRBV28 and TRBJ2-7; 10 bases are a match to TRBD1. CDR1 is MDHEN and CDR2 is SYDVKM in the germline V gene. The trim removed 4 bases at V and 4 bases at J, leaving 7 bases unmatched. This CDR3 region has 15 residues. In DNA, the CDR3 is TGTGCCAGCAGTTCACCGGGACAGGGGACTTACGAGCAGTACTTC. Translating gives CASSSPGQGTYEQYF.

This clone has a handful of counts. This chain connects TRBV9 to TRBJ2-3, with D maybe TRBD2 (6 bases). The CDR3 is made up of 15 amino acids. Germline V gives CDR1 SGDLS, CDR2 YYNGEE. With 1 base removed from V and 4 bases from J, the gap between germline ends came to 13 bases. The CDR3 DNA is TGTGCCAGCAGCGTACAGGGAGGTATGGCAGATACGCAGTATTTT. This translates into CASSVQGGMADTQYF. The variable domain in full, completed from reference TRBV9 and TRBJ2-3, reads DSGVTQTPKHLITATGQRVTLRCSPRSGDLSVYWYQQSLDQGLQFLIQYYNGEERAKGNILERFSAQQFPDLHSELNLSSLELGDSALYFCASSVQGGMADTQYFGPGTRLTVL.

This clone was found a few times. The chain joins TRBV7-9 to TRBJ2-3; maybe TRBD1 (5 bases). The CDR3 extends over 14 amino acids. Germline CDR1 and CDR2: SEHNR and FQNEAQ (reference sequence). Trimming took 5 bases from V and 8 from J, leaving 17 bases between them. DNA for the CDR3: TGTGCCAGCAGCCTAGAAGGGGTAGGGCGTACGCAGTATTTT. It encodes CASSLEGVGRTQYF.

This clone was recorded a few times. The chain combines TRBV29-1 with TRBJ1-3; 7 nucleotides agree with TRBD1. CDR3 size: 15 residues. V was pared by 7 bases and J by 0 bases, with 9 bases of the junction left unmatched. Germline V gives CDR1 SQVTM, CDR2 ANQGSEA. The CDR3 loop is CSGQPRDSSGNTIYF. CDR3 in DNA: TGCAGCGGCCAACCCCGGGACAGCTCTGGAAACACCATATATTTT.

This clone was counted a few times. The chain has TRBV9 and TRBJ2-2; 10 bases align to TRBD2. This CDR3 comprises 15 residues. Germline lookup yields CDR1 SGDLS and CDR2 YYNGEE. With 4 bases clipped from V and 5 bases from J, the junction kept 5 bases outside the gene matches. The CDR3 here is CASSPSGGATGELFF. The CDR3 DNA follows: TGTGCCAGCAGCCCTAGCGGGGGAGCTACCGGGGAGCTGTTTTTT.

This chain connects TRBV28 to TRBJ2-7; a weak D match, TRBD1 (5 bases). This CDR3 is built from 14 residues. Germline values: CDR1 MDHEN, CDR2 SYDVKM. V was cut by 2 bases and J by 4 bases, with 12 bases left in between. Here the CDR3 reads CASSLTARVYEQYF. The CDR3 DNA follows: TGTGCCAGCAGTTTAACGGCCAGGGTGTACGAGCAGTACTTC.